Listed below are T cell receptor beta chains from one sample, sequenced in a study of multiple sclerosis patients with progressive multifocal leukoencephalopathy. Measured with immunoSEQ multiplex PCR; TCRdb has only the in-frame clones, and not every one. The data show some 28,000 clones, more than 70% seen once. Here the sequenced sample was PBMCs, taken from a patient treated with natalizumab. These TCRs come from a woman in her 30s with progressive multifocal leukoencephalopathy. Both conserved end residues are part of each CDR3. The D gene is left open where the match is weak. Some rows mark clone size as missing; the rest say once, few, many or name a class of expanded clone.

clone_size: -
j_call: TRBJ2-7
v_call: TRBV7-2
d_call: TRBD2
cdr3_aa: CASSLKMVGTSALEQYF
cdr3_nt: TGTGCCAGCAGCTTAAAAATGGTTGGGACTAGCGCGCTCGAGCAGTACTTC

clone_size: -
j_call: TRBJ1-2
v_call: TRBV5-4
d_call: -
cdr3_aa: CASRPGGSVGYTF
cdr3_nt: TGTGCCAGCAGGCCCGGAGGGTCCGTAGGCTACACCTTC

clone_size: -
j_call: TRBJ2-3
v_call: TRBV7-2
d_call: -
cdr3_aa: CASSGGRTDTQYF
cdr3_nt: TGTGCCAGCAGCGGGGGGCGCACAGATACGCAGTATTTT

clone_size: -
j_call: TRBJ2-3
v_call: TRBV6-1
d_call: -
cdr3_aa: CASSEALGGTDTQYF
cdr3_nt: TGTGCCAGCAGTGAAGCGCTAGGGGGCACAGATACGCAGTATTTT

clone_size: -
j_call: TRBJ2-6
v_call: TRBV5-4
d_call: -
cdr3_aa: CASSLALRSGANVLTF
cdr3_nt: TGTGCCAGCAGCTTGGCGTTGCGCTCTGGGGCCAACGTCCTGACTTTC

clone_size: -
j_call: TRBJ1-1
v_call: TRBV1
d_call: -
cdr3_aa: CTSGTGHTEAFF
cdr3_nt: TGCACTTCCGGGACAGGTCACACTGAAGCTTTCTTT

clone_size: -
j_call: TRBJ2-1
v_call: TRBV7-3
d_call: -
cdr3_aa: CASSSQGAGGWNEQFF
cdr3_nt: TGTGCCAGCAGCTCCCAGGGGGCGGGGGGCTGGAATGAGCAGTTCTTC

clone_size: once
j_call: TRBJ2-7
v_call: TRBV2
d_call: -
cdr3_aa: CASSEDGLDEQYF
cdr3_nt: TGTGCCAGCAGCGAGGACGGCCTCGACGAGCAGTACTTC

clone_size: -
j_call: TRBJ1-1
v_call: TRBV9
d_call: -
cdr3_aa: CASSSTVNTEAFF
cdr3_nt: TGTGCCAGCAGCTCGACAGTGAACACTGAAGCTTTCTTT

clone_size: -
j_call: TRBJ1-3
v_call: TRBV2
d_call: -
cdr3_aa: CASSGHPGNTIYF
cdr3_nt: TGTGCCAGCAGTGGCCACCCTGGAAACACCATATATTTT

clone_size: -
j_call: TRBJ2-7
v_call: TRBV27
d_call: -
cdr3_aa: CASSLGYEQYF
cdr3_nt: TGTGCCAGCAGTTTAGGGTACGAGCAGTACTTC

clone_size: -
j_call: TRBJ2-1
v_call: TRBV12-5
d_call: -
cdr3_aa: CASGYEQFF
cdr3_nt: TGTGCTAGTGGTTATGAGCAGTTCTTC

clone_size: -
j_call: TRBJ2-7
v_call: TRBV6-1
d_call: -
cdr3_aa: CASSDVLGEQYF
cdr3_nt: TGTGCCAGCAGTGACGTATTGGGGGAGCAGTACTTC

clone_size: few
j_call: TRBJ2-1
v_call: TRBV9
d_call: TRBD2
cdr3_aa: CASSVSVGGSGEYNEQFF
cdr3_nt: TGTGCCAGCAGCGTCAGCGTAGGTGGTAGCGGGGAATACAATGAGCAGTTCTTC

clone_size: -
j_call: TRBJ1-5
v_call: TRBV28
d_call: -
cdr3_aa: CASADSNQPQHF
cdr3_nt: TGTGCCAGCGCCGACAGCAATCAGCCCCAGCATTTT

clone_size: few
j_call: TRBJ2-5
v_call: TRBV6-1
d_call: -
cdr3_aa: CASSERGPTQETQYF
cdr3_nt: TGTGCCAGCAGTGAACGGGGGCCCACCCAAGAGACCCAGTACTTC

clone_size: few
j_call: TRBJ2-1
v_call: TRBV5-1
d_call: -
cdr3_aa: CASSQPRNEQFF
cdr3_nt: TGCGCCAGCAGCCAGCCCCGGAATGAGCAGTTCTTC